This T cell receptor (beta chain) was captured by sequencing in a study of neoadjuvant anti-PD-1 for oral cavity cancer. The overall study: Around day 43, patients without progression received a fourth nivolumab dose before surgery. Study-wide points: Greater tumor shrinkage accompanied bigger post-treatment sizes of preexisting clones.

About this clone: Its antigen is currently unknown.

The time point is: after neoadjuvant nivolumab, at surgical resection. These oral cavity squamous cell carcinomas were HPV-negative and locally advanced. The assay was immunoSEQ multiplex PCR, and TCRdb's table has in-frame clones only and misses some. The table lists more than 12,000 clones, 35% to 50% of them singletons, with around two fifths in the top ten. The CDR3 contains 14 residues. Germline CDR1 and CDR2: SGHRS and YFSETQ. Trimming pared 0 bases from V and 3 bases from J, leaving 9 bases between. This chain links TRBV5-1 with TRBJ2-5; D possibly corresponds to TRBD1 (6 bases). The sequence was obtained from a person aged 35 to 85 with oral cavity squamous cell carcinoma. Sequenced material: tumor tissue, taken after nivolumab (anti-PD-1) treatment. The CDR3 DNA reads TGCGCCAGCAGCTTGGTAGGGGGTAAAGAGACCCAGTACTTC. Encoded protein: CASSLVGGKETQYF.